Below, 22 T cell receptor beta chains from the same sample are listed, as sequenced in a study of CD8+ T cells in alopecia areata. Treatment specified: oral pan-JAK inhibitor, 5-10 mg twice daily. cDNA prepared by RNA extraction and subsequent reverse transcription served as the template for sequencing. Data came from immunoSEQ multiplex PCR; TCRdb stores just in-frame clones and leaves some out. The profile shows about 160,000 clones, less than 70% of them singletons. Specimen: CD4+ T cells sorted from blood, collected at week 24, from a patient treated with tofacitinib. The source is a human donor with alopecia areata.

This chain links TRBV29-1 with TRBJ1-1; 7 bases are shared with TRBD1. CDR3 size: 12 residues. V trimming: 6 bases; J trimming: 4 bases; junction bases outside the gene matches: 5. Germline CDR1 and CDR2: SQVTM and ANQGSEA. The CDR3 loop is CSVATGFTEAFF. CDR3 nucleotide sequence: TGCAGCGTGGCGACAGGGTTCACTGAAGCTTTCTTT.

The chain is built from TRBV4-2 and TRBJ2-1; D is undetermined. CDR1 LGHNA and CDR2 YNFKEQ come from the germline V gene. Trimming stripped 4 bases from V and 0 bases from J, with 13 bases between. The CDR3 contains 16 residues. The CDR3 region is CASSPLGRSSYNEQFF. In DNA form, the CDR3 reads TGTGCCAGCAGCCCTTTAGGACGGAGCTCCTACAATGAGCAGTTCTTC.

The V gene is TRBV7-9, the J gene TRBJ2-2, with a possible D match to TRBD2 (5 bases). V was cut by 5 bases and J by 7 bases, with 11 bases left in between. The germline CDR1 and CDR2 sequences are SEHNR and FQNEAQ (reference sequence). The CDR3 is 13 residues long. The CDR3 loop is CASSHIGGGELFF. The CDR3 DNA reads TGTGCCAGCAGCCACATAGGAGGCGGGGAGCTGTTTTTT. The full variable domain, in which reference TRBV7-9 and TRBJ2-2 provide the parts outside the CDR3, is DTGVSQNPRHKITKRGQNVTFRCDPISEHNRLYWYRQTLGQGPEFLTYFQNEAQLEKSRLLSDRFSAERPKGSFSTLEIQRTEQGDSAMYLCASSHIGGGELFFGEGSRLTVL.

This clone was counted between two and nine times. In DNA form, the CDR3 reads TGTGCCAGCAGCATCACGGGGGGGCCGGGTGAGCAGTTCTTC. It is translated as CASSITGGPGEQFF. The V call is TRBV11-2, the J call TRBJ2-1; 8 bases fit TRBD2. CDR3 size: 14 residues. CDR1 and CDR2 from the germline V gene are SGHAT and FQNNGV. V was pared by 5 bases and J by 9 bases, with 9 bases of the junction left unmatched.

The CDR3 loop is CASSLDPTGSSSYEQYF. Written as DNA, the CDR3 is TGCGCCAGCAGCTTGGACCCGACAGGGTCTAGCTCCTACGAGCAGTACTTC. The gene calls are TRBV5-1 and TRBJ2-7, with TRBD1 matching over 7 bases. The V and J ends lost 0 bases and 0 bases, in that order; junction bases with no gene match: 9. The CDR3 is 17 amino acids. Germline CDR1 reads SGHRS; CDR2 reads YFSETQ. Filled out from reference TRBV5-1 and TRBJ2-7, the complete variable domain reads KAGVTQTPRYLIKTRGQQVTLSCSPISGHRSVSWYQQTPGQGLQFLFEYFSETQRNKGNFPGRFSGRQFSNSRSEMNVSTLELGDSALYLCASSLDPTGSSSYEQYFGPGTRLTVT.

The CDR3 DNA reads as TGTGCCTGGAGCCCGTCGGGTGGCTACACCTTC. This encodes CAWSPSGGYTF. The genes are TRBV30 and TRBJ1-2; D is unresolved. The CDR3 length is 11 residues. Germline assignment: CDR1 GTSNPN and CDR2 SVGIG (reference sequence). Trimming cost V 3 bases and J 7 bases, with 9 bases left between them.

The chain carries TRBV30 and TRBJ2-1; D remains ambiguous. The ends were cut back, 5 bases at V and 7 bases at J, with 12 bases in the middle. The CDR3 consists of 12 residues. Germline V lookup: CDR1 GTSNPN, CDR2 SVGIG (reference sequence). The CDR3 here is CAWGFLMNEQFF. The CDR3 coding sequence is TGTGCCTGGGGCTTTTTGATGAATGAGCAGTTCTTC.

This chain connects TRBV30 to TRBJ1-5, with unresolved D. CDR1 is GTSNPN and CDR2 is SVGIG in the germline V gene (reference sequence). Trimming removed 0 bases from V and 4 bases from J, with 16 bases in between. This CDR3 is built from 16 residues. The CDR3 DNA reads TGTGCCTGGAGTGTATACCCGCGGACCGATAATCAGCCCCAGCATTTT. Translating it yields CAWSVYPRTDNQPQHF. Filled out from reference TRBV30 and TRBJ1-5, the complete variable domain reads SQTIHQWPATLVQPVGSPLSLECTVEGTSNPNLYWYRQAAGRGLQLLFYSVGIGQISSEVPQNLSASRPQDRQFILSSKKLLLSDSGFYLCAWSVYPRTDNQPQHFGDGTRLSIL.

The count of this clone is one. This chain joins TRBV7-9 and TRBJ2-2; perhaps TRBD1 as D (5 bases). V was trimmed by 7 bases and J by 2 bases, leaving 8 bases between them. In germline, CDR1 is SEHNR, CDR2 FQNEAQ (reference sequence). This CDR3 is built from 13 residues. In DNA, the CDR3 is TGTGCCAGCAACAGGTTAAACACCGGGGAGCTGTTTTTT. It yields the protein CASNRLNTGELFF. Full variable domain (remainder filled in from reference TRBV7-9 and TRBJ2-2): DTGVSQNPRHKITKRGQNVTFRCDPISEHNRLYWYRQTLGQGPEFLTYFQNEAQLEKSRLLSDRFSAERPKGSFSTLEIQRTEQGDSAMYLCASNRLNTGELFFGEGSRLTVL.

V gene TRBV2 combines with J gene TRBJ1-5, with D uncertain. CDR1 SNHLY and CDR2 FYNNEI come from the germline V gene. The CDR3 has 14 residues. Deletions cut 1 base from V and 5 bases from J, with 9 bases between. Written as DNA, the CDR3 is TGTGCCAGCAGTGAAGGTACATTCTATCAGCCCCAGCATTTT. Protein: CASSEGTFYQPQHF. Drawing the rest from reference TRBV2 and TRBJ1-5, the complete variable domain is EPEVTQTPSHQVTQMGQEVILRCVPISNHLYFYWYRQILGQKVEFLVSFYNNEISEKSEIFDDQFSVERPDGSNFTLKIRSTKLEDSAMYFCASSEGTFYQPQHFGDGTRLSIL.

The chain uses TRBV5-1 and TRBJ2-1, with a possible D match to TRBD2 (6 bases). CDR1 is SGHRS, CDR2 YFSETQ, per germline. V shed 0 bases and J shed 5 bases, with 15 bases lying between them. This CDR3 spans 16 amino acids. This chain's CDR3 is CASSLGGTRGNNEQFF. CDR3 nucleotides: TGCGCCAGCAGCTTGGGAGGGACCCGGGGGAACAATGAGCAGTTCTTC.

The J gene is TRBJ2-3, the V gene TRBV27; D remains unclear. This CDR3 contains 18 residues. The germline V gene encodes CDR1 MNHEY and CDR2 SMNVEV (reference sequence). The V end was cut by 3 bases, the J end by 2 bases, with 21 bases between. CDR3 protein: CASSFPHAGQDATDTQYF. The CDR3 nucleotides are TGTGCCAGCAGTTTTCCCCACGCCGGGCAGGACGCCACAGATACGCAGTATTTT.

The genes are TRBV5-1 and TRBJ2-3; D could derive from TRBD1 or TRBD2 (5 bases each). V was shortened by 7 bases and J by 0 bases, with 12 bases between the two germline ends. Per the germline V gene, CDR1 is SGHRS and CDR2 is YFSETQ. The CDR3 spans 14 residues. The CDR3 spells CASGAGRSTDTQYF. The CDR3 DNA is TGCGCCAGCGGGGCGGGCAGGAGCACAGATACGCAGTATTTT.

This clone was observed once. This chain joins TRBV6-6 and TRBJ1-5; TRBD1 agrees at 7 bases. Germline values: CDR1 MNHNY, CDR2 SVGAGI (reference sequence). V was clipped by 6 bases and J by 6 bases; unmatched bases: 11. CDR3 length: 15 residues. In DNA form, the CDR3 reads TGTGCCAGCAGGCCGACCAACAGGGACAGTCAGCCCCAGCATTTT. The encoded protein is CASRPTNRDSQPQHF.

This rearrangement joins TRBV2 to TRBJ1-6, with a weak D call TRBD1 (5 bases). Per the germline V gene, CDR1 is SNHLY and CDR2 is FYNNEI. The CDR3 sequence is 12 residues long. Trimming stripped 4 bases from V and 12 bases from J, with 10 bases between. This CDR3 is CASSGDARPLHF. The CDR3 nucleotides read TGTGCCAGCAGTGGGGACGCGCGACCCCTCCACTTT.

The rearrangement links TRBV29-1 to TRBJ2-1; D may be TRBD2 (6 bases). The CDR3 loop spans 13 amino acids. The ends were cut back, 6 bases at V and 7 bases at J, with 16 bases in the middle. Germline CDR1 and CDR2: SQVTM and ANQGSEA. This CDR3 reads CSVTRAGRNEQFF. The CDR3 DNA reads TGCAGCGTCACGAGGGCGGGGAGGAATGAGCAGTTCTTC.

The chain has TRBV18 and TRBJ1-3; no firm D call. The CDR3 extends over 17 amino acids. CDR1 and CDR2 from the germline V gene are KGHSH and LQKENI. The V end lost 2 bases, the J end lost 0 bases, and 14 bases lay between the germline ends. CDR3 in DNA: TGTGCCAGCTCACCATCAGGATTCAGGAGCTCTGGAAACACCATATATTTT. This encodes CASSPSGFRSSGNTIYF.

This chain joins TRBV7-3 and TRBJ1-1; weak D call: TRBD1 (6 bases). With 5 bases removed from V and 4 bases from J, the gap between germline ends came to 17 bases. The CDR3 runs 15 residues. Per the germline V gene, CDR1 is SGHTA and CDR2 is FQGTGA. The CDR3 sequence is CASSAGGGLSTEAFF. In DNA form, the CDR3 reads TGTGCCAGCAGCGCCGGCGGGGGGCTGAGCACTGAAGCTTTCTTT.

The chain combines TRBV4-1 with TRBJ2-5; perhaps D is TRBD1 or TRBD2 (5 bases each). V lost 4 bases, J lost 5 bases, and 11 bases lay in between. The CDR3 totals 13 residues. In germline, CDR1 is MGHRA, CDR2 YSYEKL. The DNA for the CDR3 is TGCGCCAGCAGCCCGGGACCGAGGGAGACCCAGTACTTC. It is translated as CASSPGPRETQYF.

The chain joins TRBV29-1 to TRBJ2-2, with TRBD2 as a possible D gene (6 bases). V lost 5 bases and J lost 4, with 11 bases in between. The CDR3 is 13 residues long. Germline loops: CDR1 SQVTM, CDR2 ANQGSEA. CDR3 sequence: CSVRREITGELFF. Written as DNA, the CDR3 is TGCAGCGTTCGGAGGGAGATCACCGGGGAGCTGTTTTTT.

The J gene is TRBJ1-1, the V gene TRBV30, with D possibly matching TRBD1 (5 bases). Trimming removed 2 bases at V and 1 base at J, with 8 bases between. From germline, CDR1 is GTSNPN and CDR2 SVGIG (reference sequence). There are 13 residues in the CDR3. In nucleotides, the CDR3 is TGTGCCTGGAGTAGACAGCAGAACACTGAAGCTTTCTTT. Protein product: CAWSRQQNTEAFF.

The chain uses TRBV30 and TRBJ1-6; D is uncertain. The CDR3 covers 16 residues. Trimming left V 3 bases short and J 8 bases short, with 20 bases between. CDR1 is GTSNPN, CDR2 SVGIG, per germline (reference sequence). The CDR3 nucleotides are TGTGCCTGGAGCCCGGCAGCCCGGATGGATGATTCACCCCTCCACTTT. Translating it yields CAWSPAARMDDSPLHF. Filled out from reference TRBV30 and TRBJ1-6, the complete variable domain reads SQTIHQWPATLVQPVGSPLSLECTVEGTSNPNLYWYRQAAGRGLQLLFYSVGIGQISSEVPQNLSASRPQDRQFILSSKKLLLSDSGFYLCAWSPAARMDDSPLHFGNGTRLTVT.